The 8 T cell receptor beta chains below come from one sample, sequenced in a study of CD8 T cells in ankylosing spondylitis. These receptors lack a known antigen. TCRdb re-called the 5' RACE reads through MiXCR, storing one row per CDR3 protein. Found here are 800,000 to 900,000 distinct CDR3 sequences, 12% of them singletons; the top ten hold 0.51%. The study, taken as a whole, reports: There was a TCR beta motif, made of fewer than 10 highly homologous variants, that appeared characteristic of ankylosing spondylitis blood.

The source material was blood, either unsorted or a sorted T cell fraction (not recorded which). These receptors were collected from a male donor with ankylosing spondylitis.

This clonotype turned up a few times. The CDR3 spells CASSYYPNTGELFF. The CDR3, as DNA: TGTGCCAGCAGTTATTACCCGAACACCGGGGAGCTGTTTTTT. V usage is TRBV6-5 and J usage is TRBJ2-2; D unresolved. The V end lost 3 bases, the J end lost 0 bases, and 5 bases lay between the germline ends. Germline values: CDR1 MNHEY, CDR2 SVGAGI. The CDR3 runs 14 residues.

This clonotype was detected only a few times. This chain links TRBV12-3 or TRBV12-4 with TRBJ1-2; no clear D gene. The CDR3 has 13 amino acids. Trimming took 5 bases from V and 3 from J, leaving 10 bases between them. In DNA, the CDR3 is TGTGCCAGCAGTCACGGGGTGGACTATGGCTACACCTTC. It codes for CASSHGVDYGYTF.

In this sample, this clonotype turned up many times. The chain joins TRBV20-1 to TRBJ1-2; D is unclear. Germline V gene lookup returns CDR1 DFQATT and CDR2 SNEGSKA (reference sequence). V gave up 5 bases and J gave up 4 bases, with 17 bases separating them. This CDR3 is 14 amino acids long. The CDR3 sequence is CSASPGPVLYGYTF. The CDR3 bases are TGCAGTGCTTCCCCGGGCCCCGTTCTCTATGGCTACACCTTC.

The chain carries TRBV10-3 and TRBJ1-1; D call uncertain. V lost 0 bases to trimming and J lost 1 base, with 9 bases between them. CDR1 is ENHRY and CDR2 is SYGVKD in the germline V gene. This CDR3 is 15 amino acids long. This CDR3 reads CAISESRPSNTEAFF. The DNA for the CDR3 is TGTGCCATCAGTGAGTCGCGGCCGTCGAACACTGAAGCTTTCTTT.

The V and J genes are TRBV7-2 and TRBJ1-1; no clear D. This CDR3 has 14 amino acids. The V end lost 3 bases, the J end lost 4 bases, and 12 bases lay between the germline ends. Germline V gives CDR1 SGHTA, CDR2 FQGNSA. DNA for the CDR3: TGTGCCAGCAGCTTTAGCCCGTCGGCCACTGAAGCTTTCTTT. It encodes CASSFSPSATEAFF.

The V call is TRBV5-5, the J call TRBJ2-5; D gene uncertain. Germline CDR1 and CDR2: SGHKS and YYEKEE (reference sequence). Deletions cut 3 bases from V and 1 base from J, with 13 bases between. The CDR3 spans 15 residues. The CDR3 sequence is CASSYQAMGQETQYF. CDR3 in DNA: TGTGCCAGCAGCTACCAAGCCATGGGCCAAGAGACCCAGTACTTC.

This clonotype was counted a few times. The chain uses TRBV10-3 and TRBJ2-7; TRBD2 might be the D (6 bases). Germline CDR1 ENHRY, CDR2 SYGVKD. The CDR3 is made up of 11 amino acids. V lost 8 bases and J 4 bases, leaving 9 bases between the germline ends. As DNA, the CDR3 is TGTGCCATCGGGGGGATTTACGAGCAGTACTTC. It is translated as CAIGGIYEQYF.

This clonotype appeared many times. The rearrangement uses TRBV12-3 or TRBV12-4 and TRBJ2-7; a possible D gene is TRBD1 (6 bases). The CDR3 contains 15 residues. Trimming pared 2 bases from V and 0 bases from J, leaving 11 bases between. The CDR3 region has the DNA TGTGCCAGCAGTTTATTTGTGGACAGCTCCTACGAGCAGTACTTC. Amino acids: CASSLFVDSSYEQYF.